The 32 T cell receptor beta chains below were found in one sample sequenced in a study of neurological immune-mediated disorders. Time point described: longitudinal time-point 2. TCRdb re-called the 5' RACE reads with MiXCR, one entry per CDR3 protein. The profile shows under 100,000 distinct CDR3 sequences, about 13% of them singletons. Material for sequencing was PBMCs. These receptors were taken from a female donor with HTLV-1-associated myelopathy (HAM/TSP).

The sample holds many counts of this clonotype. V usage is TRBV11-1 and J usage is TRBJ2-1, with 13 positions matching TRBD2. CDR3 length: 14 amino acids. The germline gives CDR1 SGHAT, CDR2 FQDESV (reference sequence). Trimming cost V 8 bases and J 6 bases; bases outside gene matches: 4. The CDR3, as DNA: TGTGCCAGCTCCACTAGCGGGGGGGCCAATGAGCAGTTCTTC. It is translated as CASSTSGGANEQFF.

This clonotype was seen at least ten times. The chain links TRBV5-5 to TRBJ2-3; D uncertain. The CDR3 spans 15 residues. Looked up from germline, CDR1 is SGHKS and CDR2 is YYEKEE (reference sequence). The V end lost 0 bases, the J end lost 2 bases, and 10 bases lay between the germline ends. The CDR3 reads CASSLGHLTTDTQYF. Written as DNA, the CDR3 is TGTGCCAGCAGCTTGGGCCACCTCACCACAGATACGCAGTATTTT.

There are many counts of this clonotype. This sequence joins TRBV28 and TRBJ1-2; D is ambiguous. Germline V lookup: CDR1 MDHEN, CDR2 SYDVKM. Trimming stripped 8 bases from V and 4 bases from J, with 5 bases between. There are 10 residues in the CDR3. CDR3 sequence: CASGVYGYTF. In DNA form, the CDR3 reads TGTGCCAGCGGGGTCTATGGCTACACCTTC.

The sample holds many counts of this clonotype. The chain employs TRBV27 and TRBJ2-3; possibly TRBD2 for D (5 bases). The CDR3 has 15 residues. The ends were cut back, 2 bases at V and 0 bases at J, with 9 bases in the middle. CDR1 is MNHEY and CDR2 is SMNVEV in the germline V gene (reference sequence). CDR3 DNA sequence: TGTGCCAGCAGTTTAGAGTGGACTAGCACAGATACGCAGTATTTT. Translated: CASSLEWTSTDTQYF.

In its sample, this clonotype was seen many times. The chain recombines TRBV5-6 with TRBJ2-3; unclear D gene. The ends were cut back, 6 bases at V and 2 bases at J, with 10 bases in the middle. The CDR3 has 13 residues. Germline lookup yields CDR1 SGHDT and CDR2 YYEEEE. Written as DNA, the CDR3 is TGTGCCAGCAATGTGGAAATCACAGATACGCAGTATTTT. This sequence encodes CASNVEITDTQYF.

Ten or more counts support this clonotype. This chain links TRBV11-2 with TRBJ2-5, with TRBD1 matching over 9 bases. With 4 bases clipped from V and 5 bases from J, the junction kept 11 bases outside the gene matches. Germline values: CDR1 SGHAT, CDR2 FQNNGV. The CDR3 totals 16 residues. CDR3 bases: TGTGCCAGCAGCTCCACGACAGGGGGACGGCGGGAGACCCAGTACTTC. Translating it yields CASSSTTGGRRETQYF.

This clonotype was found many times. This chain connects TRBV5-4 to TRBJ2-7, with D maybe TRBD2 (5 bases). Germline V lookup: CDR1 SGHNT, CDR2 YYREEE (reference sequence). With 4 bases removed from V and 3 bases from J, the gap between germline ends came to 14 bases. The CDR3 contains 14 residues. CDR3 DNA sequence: TGTGCCAGCAGCCTCGGACTGGATAACTACGAGCAGTACTTC. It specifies CASSLGLDNYEQYF.

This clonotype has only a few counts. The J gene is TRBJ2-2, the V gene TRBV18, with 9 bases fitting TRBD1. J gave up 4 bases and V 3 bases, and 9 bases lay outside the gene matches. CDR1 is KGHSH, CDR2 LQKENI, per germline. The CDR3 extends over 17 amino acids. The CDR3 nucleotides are TGTGCCAGCTCACCGACGAGACAGGGGGATTCCACCGGGGAGCTGTTTTTT. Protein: CASSPTRQGDSTGELFF.

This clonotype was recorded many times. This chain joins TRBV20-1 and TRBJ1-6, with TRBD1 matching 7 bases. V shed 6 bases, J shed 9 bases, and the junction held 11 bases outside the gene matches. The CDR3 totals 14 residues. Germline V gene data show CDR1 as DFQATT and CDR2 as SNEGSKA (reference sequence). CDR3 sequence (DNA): TGCAGTGCGAACCCCCAGGGGGTGATTTCACCCCTCCACTTT. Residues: CSANPQGVISPLHF.

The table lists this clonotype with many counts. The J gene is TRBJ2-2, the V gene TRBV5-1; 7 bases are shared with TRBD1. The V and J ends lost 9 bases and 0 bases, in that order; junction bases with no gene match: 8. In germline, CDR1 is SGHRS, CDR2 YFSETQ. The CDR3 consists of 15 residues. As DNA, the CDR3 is TGCGCCACTACTCGTACAGGGGCGAACACCGGGGAGCTGTTTTTT. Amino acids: CATTRTGANTGELFF. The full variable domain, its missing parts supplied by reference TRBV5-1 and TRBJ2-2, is KAGVTQTPRYLIKTRGQQVTLSCSPISGHRSVSWYQQTPGQGLQFLFEYFSETQRNKGNFPGRFSGRQFSNSRSEMNVSTLELGDSALYLCATTRTGANTGELFFGEGSRLTVL.

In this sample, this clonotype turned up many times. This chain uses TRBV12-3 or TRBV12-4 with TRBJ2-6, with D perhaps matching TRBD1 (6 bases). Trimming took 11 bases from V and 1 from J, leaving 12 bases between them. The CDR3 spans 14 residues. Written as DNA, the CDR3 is TGTGCCTGCTTCAGGGGTTCTGGGGCCAACGTCCTGACTTTC. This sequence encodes CACFRGSGANVLTF.

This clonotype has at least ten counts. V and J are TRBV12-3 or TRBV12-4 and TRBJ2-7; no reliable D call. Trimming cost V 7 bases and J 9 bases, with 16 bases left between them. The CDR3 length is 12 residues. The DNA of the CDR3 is TGTGCCAGCACCTCAACTCGAGGACGGCAGTACTTC. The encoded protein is CASTSTRGRQYF.

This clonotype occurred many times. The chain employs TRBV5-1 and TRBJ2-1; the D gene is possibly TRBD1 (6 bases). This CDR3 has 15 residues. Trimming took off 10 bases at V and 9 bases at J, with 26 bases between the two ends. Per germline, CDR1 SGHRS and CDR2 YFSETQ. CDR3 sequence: CASQVGGWIQGEQFF. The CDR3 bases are TGCGCCTCACAGGTTGGGGGCTGGATCCAGGGTGAGCAGTTCTTC.

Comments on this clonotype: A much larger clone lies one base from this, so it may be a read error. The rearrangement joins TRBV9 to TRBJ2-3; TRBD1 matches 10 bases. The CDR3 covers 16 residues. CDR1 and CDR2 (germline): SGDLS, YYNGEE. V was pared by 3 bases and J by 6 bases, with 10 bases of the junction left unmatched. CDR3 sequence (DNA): TGTGCCAGCAGCGCCGAGGGACAGGGGATGTCGGATACGCAGTATTTT. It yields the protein CASSAEGQGMSDTQYF.

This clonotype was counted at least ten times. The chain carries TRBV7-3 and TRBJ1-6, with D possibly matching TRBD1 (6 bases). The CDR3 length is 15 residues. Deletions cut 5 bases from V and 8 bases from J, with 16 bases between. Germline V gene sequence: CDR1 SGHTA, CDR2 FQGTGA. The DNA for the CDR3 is TGTGCCAGCAGCGCCCAGGGGAGTAGTGATTCACCCCTCCACTTT. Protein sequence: CASSAQGSSDSPLHF.

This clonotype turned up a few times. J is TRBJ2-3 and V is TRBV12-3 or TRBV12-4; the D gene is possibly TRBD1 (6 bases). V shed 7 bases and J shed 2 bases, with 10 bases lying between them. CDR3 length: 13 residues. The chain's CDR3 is CASNTGNTDTQYF. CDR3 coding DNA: TGTGCCAGCAACACAGGGAACACAGATACGCAGTATTTT.

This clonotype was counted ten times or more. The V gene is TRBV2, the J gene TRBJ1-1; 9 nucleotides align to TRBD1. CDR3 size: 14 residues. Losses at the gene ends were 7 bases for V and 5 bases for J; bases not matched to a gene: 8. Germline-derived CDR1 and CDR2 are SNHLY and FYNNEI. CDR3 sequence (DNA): TGTGCCAGCACCCAACAGGGGGCAAGTACTGAAGCTTTCTTT. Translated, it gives CASTQQGASTEAFF. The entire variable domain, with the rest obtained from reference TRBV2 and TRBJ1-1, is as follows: EPEVTQTPSHQVTQMGQEVILRCVPISNHLYFYWYRQILGQKVEFLVSFYNNEISEKSEIFDDQFSVERPDGSNFTLKIRSTKLEDSAMYFCASTQQGASTEAFFGQGTRLTVV.

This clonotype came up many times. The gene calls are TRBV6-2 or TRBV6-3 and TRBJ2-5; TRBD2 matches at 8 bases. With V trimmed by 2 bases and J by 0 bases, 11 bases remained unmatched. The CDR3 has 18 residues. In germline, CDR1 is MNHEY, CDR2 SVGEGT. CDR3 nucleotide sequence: TGTGCCAGCAGTTACCTTCGAGGGTCTAGCGGGTACCAAGAGACCCAGTACTTC. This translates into CASSYLRGSSGYQETQYF.

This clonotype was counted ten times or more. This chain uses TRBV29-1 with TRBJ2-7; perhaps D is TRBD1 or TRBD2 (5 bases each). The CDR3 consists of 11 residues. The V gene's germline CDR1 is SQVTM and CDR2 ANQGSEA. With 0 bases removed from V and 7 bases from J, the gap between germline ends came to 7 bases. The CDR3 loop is CSVEDWGEQYF. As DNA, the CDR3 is TGCAGCGTTGAAGATTGGGGGGAGCAGTACTTC.

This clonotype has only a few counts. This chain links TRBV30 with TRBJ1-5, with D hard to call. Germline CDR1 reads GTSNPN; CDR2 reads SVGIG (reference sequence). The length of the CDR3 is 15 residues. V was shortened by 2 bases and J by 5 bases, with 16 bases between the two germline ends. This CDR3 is CAWSPPGRRDQPQHF. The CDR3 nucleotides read TGTGCCTGGAGTCCCCCGGGGAGGAGGGATCAGCCCCAGCATTTT.

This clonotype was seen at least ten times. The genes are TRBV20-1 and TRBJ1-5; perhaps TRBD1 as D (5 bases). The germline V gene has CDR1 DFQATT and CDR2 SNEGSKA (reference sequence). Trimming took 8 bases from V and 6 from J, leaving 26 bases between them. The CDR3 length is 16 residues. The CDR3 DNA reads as TGCAGTCCACACTCTGGGGCACGGACCGGCGGTCAGCCCCAGCATTTT. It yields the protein CSPHSGARTGGQPQHF.

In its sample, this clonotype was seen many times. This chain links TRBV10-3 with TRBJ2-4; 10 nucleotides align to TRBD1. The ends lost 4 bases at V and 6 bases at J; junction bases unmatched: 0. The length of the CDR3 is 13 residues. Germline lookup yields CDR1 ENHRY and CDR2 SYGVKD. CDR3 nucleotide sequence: TGTGCCATCAGTGGGGACAGGGGAAACATTCAGTACTTC. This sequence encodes CAISGDRGNIQYF.

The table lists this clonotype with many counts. In DNA form, the CDR3 reads TGTGCCACCAGCAGAGATTCACGGGGGGGCAATCAGCCCCAGCATTTT. Encoded protein: CATSRDSRGGNQPQHF. The chain is built from TRBV15 and TRBJ1-5; possibly TRBD1 for D (5 bases). Germline CDR1 reads LNHNV; CDR2 reads YYDKDF (reference sequence). V was pared by 0 bases and J by 2 bases, with 11 bases between. CDR3 length: 16 residues.

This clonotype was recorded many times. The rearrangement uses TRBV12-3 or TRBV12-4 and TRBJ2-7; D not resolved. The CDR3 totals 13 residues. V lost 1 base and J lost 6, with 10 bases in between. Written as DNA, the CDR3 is TGTGCCAGCAGTTTAGGTTTATTCCGCGAGCAGTACTTC. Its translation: CASSLGLFREQYF.

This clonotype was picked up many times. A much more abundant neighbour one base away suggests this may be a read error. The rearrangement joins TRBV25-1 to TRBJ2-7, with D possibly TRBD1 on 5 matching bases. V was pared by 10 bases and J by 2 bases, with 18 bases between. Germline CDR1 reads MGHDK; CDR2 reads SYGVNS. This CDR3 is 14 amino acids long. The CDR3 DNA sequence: TGTGCCAACAGGCCTGGAGACTTTCCCTACGAGCAGTACTTC. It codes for CANRPGDFPYEQYF.

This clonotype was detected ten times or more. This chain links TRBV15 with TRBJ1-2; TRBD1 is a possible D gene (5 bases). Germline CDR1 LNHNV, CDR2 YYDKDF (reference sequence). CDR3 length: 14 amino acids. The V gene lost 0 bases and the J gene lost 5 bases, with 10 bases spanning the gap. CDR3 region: CATSRDRQMYGYTF. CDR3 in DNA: TGTGCCACCAGCAGAGATCGACAGATGTATGGCTACACCTTC.

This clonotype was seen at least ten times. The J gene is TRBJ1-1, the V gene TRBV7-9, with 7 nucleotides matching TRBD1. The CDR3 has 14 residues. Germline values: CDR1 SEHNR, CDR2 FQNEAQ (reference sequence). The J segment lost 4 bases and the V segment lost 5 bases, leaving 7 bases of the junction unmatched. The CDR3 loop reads CASSTTGDGTEAFF. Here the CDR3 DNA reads TGTGCCAGCAGCACTACAGGGGATGGCACTGAAGCTTTCTTT.

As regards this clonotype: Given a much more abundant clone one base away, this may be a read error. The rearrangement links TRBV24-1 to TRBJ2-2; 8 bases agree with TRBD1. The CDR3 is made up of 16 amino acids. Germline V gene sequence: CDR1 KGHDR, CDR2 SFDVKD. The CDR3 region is CATSDPGTGATGDLFF. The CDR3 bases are TGTGCCACCAGTGATCCCGGGACAGGAGCTACCGGGGATCTGTTTTTT.

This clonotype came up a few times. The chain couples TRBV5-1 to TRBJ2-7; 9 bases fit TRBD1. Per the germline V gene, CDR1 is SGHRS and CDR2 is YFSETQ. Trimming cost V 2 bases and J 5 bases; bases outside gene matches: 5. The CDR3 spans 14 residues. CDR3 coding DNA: TGCGCCAGCAGCTTATATCGACAGGGGGACGAGCAGTACTTC. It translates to CASSLYRQGDEQYF.

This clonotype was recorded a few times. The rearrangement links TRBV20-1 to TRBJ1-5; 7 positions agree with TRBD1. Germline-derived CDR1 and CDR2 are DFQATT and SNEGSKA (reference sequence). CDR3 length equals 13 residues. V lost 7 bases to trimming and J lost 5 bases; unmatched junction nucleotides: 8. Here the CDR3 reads CSGSQGEYQPQHF. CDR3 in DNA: TGCAGTGGTAGTCAGGGGGAGTATCAGCCCCAGCATTTT.

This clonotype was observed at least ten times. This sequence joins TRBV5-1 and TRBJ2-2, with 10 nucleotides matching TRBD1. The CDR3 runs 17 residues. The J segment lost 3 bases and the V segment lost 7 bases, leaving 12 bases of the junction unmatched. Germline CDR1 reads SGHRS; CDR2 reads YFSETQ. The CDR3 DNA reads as TGCGCCAGCGGCCTCGGGGGACAGGGGTACGACACCGGGGAGCTGTTTTTT. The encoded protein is CASGLGGQGYDTGELFF.

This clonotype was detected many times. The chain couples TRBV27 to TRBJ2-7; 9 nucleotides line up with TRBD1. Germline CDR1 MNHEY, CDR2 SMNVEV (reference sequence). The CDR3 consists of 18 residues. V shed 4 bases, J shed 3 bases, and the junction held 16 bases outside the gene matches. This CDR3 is CASSSLPFTGGGIYEQYF. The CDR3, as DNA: TGTGCCAGCAGTTCACTTCCCTTTACAGGGGGCGGAATCTACGAGCAGTACTTC.